The 16 T cell receptor beta chains listed next were all sequenced from one sample in a study of blood T cell repertoires in COVID-19. Libraries were prepared by immunoSEQ multiplex PCR; TCRdb keeps only in-frame clonotypes and omits some of them. The sample holds about 260,000 clones; 88% are singletons and the top ten take about 4%. The material sequenced was peripheral blood. The receptors shown here come from a man aged 60-69 years who had recovered from COVID-19.

The rearrangement joins TRBV20-1 to TRBJ2-3; TRBD1 matches at 7 bases. Germline CDR1 and CDR2: DFQATT and SNEGSKA (reference sequence). The CDR3 spans 14 residues. J was trimmed by 6 bases and V by 3 bases; bases with no gene match: 9. The CDR3, as DNA: TGCAGTGCTAGTAAGGGGGCCTATGGGGATACGCAGTATTTT. Translating gives CSASKGAYGDTQYF.

The chain combines TRBV6-5 with TRBJ1-4; TRBD1 matches 11 bases. CDR1 and CDR2 from the germline V gene are MNHEY and SVGAGI. Trimming removed 5 bases from V and 8 bases from J; junction bases left unmatched: 4. This CDR3 contains 14 residues. The CDR3 sequence is CASSPRDRGEKLFF. In nucleotides, the CDR3 is TGTGCCAGCAGTCCCCGGGACAGGGGGGAAAAACTGTTTTTT.

The CDR3 region has the DNA TGTGCCAGCAGCCCCCGGCTACAAGGACAGGGCTACGAGCAGTACTTC. This gives the protein CASSPRLQGQGYEQYF. The chain is built from TRBV7-6 and TRBJ2-7, with 8 bases that match TRBD1. CDR1 and CDR2 (germline): SGHVS, FNYEAQ. This CDR3 has 16 residues. J gave up 3 bases and V 5 bases, and 12 bases lay outside the gene matches.

The rearrangement joins TRBV12-3 or TRBV12-4 to TRBJ1-6; TRBD1 aligns across 7 bases. This CDR3 contains 12 residues. V dropped 6 bases and J dropped 13; count of bases not matched to a gene: 6. The CDR3 DNA reads as TGTGCCAGCAGCCGATACAGGGGTCCCCTCCACTTT. Translated, it gives CASSRYRGPLHF.

In this sample, this clone turned up a few times. This chain connects TRBV19 to TRBJ1-1; 9 bases are shared with TRBD1. The CDR3 length is 19 residues. Germline V CDR1 and CDR2: LNHDA, SQIVND (reference sequence). With 0 bases clipped from V and 1 base from J, the junction kept 12 bases outside the gene matches. Written as DNA, the CDR3 is TGTGCCAGTAGTATAGAGCTACGGGACAGGGTTAATGGGAACACTGAAGCTTTCTTT. Translation gives CASSIELRDRVNGNTEAFF.

The chain is built from TRBV2 and TRBJ2-5, with D unresolved. V lost 4 bases and J lost 1, with 10 bases in between. The CDR3 runs to 14 residues. In germline, CDR1 is SNHLY, CDR2 FYNNEI. CDR3 in DNA: TGTGCCAGCAGTGTGAGGCAGCTCCAAGAGACCCAGTACTTC. It encodes CASSVRQLQETQYF.

The chain is built from TRBV7-9 and TRBJ2-2; 8 nucleotides match TRBD1. J gave up 0 bases and V 3 bases, and 6 bases lay outside the gene matches. The CDR3 is 17 residues long. The V gene's germline CDR1 is SEHNR and CDR2 FQNEAQ (reference sequence). Here the CDR3 DNA reads TGTGCCAGCAGCTTTACCTCAGGGGGCCCGAACACCGGGGAGCTGTTTTTT. Translation: CASSFTSGGPNTGELFF.

The rearrangement uses TRBV27 and TRBJ1-6; possible D gene TRBD1, 6 bases. The CDR3 loop spans 14 amino acids. V was cut by 0 bases and J by 7 bases, with 7 bases left in between. In germline, CDR1 is MNHEY, CDR2 SMNVEV (reference sequence). CDR3 sequence reads: CASSLSQGNSPLHF. For the CDR3, the DNA is TGTGCCAGCAGTTTATCACAGGGAAATTCACCCCTCCACTTT.

The chain combines TRBV4-1 with TRBJ1-6; 7 positions agree with TRBD1. Trimming took 5 bases from V and 6 from J; bases not matched to a gene: 4. Germline lookup yields CDR1 MGHRA and CDR2 YSYEKL. The CDR3 runs 14 residues. CDR3 sequence reads: CASSGRDSNSPLHF. DNA of the CDR3: TGCGCCAGCAGCGGACGGGACAGTAATTCACCCCTCCACTTT.

This rearrangement joins TRBV10-3 to TRBJ1-2; D unclear. CDR1 is ENHRY and CDR2 is SYGVKD in the germline V gene. Between the trimmed V and J ends, which lost 5 bases and 8 bases, there was a span of 15 bases. This CDR3 is 13 amino acids long. As DNA, the CDR3 is TGTGCCATCAGTCAAACAGTCTTCGGAGGCTACACCTTC. Protein product: CAISQTVFGGYTF.

The chain carries TRBV19 and TRBJ2-1, with 8 bases that match TRBD1. The CDR3 spans 15 residues. Looked up from germline, CDR1 is LNHDA and CDR2 is SQIVND (reference sequence). The V and J ends lost 4 bases and 7 bases, in that order; junction bases with no gene match: 9. CDR3 in DNA: TGTGCCAGTAGTACCCCCGGACAGGGTACGAATGAGCAGTTCTTC. Protein: CASSTPGQGTNEQFF.

The chain carries TRBV12-5 and TRBJ1-1, with D possibly being TRBD1 (5 bases). The germline V gene has CDR1 LGHNT and CDR2 FRNRAP. The CDR3 contains 15 residues. Trimming left V 5 bases short and J 3 bases short, with 16 bases between. For the CDR3, the DNA is TGTGCTAGTGGTCCCTTCAGGGTGGACCACACTGAAGCTTTCTTT. Amino acids: CASGPFRVDHTEAFF.

In this sample, this clone turned up once. The V gene is TRBV18, the J gene TRBJ1-1; possibly TRBD1 for D (5 bases). Germline V gives CDR1 KGHSH, CDR2 LQKENI. The CDR3 is 16 amino acids. V was trimmed by 2 bases and J by 0 bases, leaving 13 bases between them. The CDR3: CASSPRTPPLNTEAFF. For the CDR3, the DNA is TGTGCCAGCTCACCAAGGACACCACCGTTGAACACTGAAGCTTTCTTT.

The chain couples TRBV6-5 to TRBJ2-7, with D perhaps matching TRBD2 (6 bases). CDR1 is MNHEY, CDR2 SVGAGI, per germline. Trimming left V 7 bases short and J 3 bases short, with 13 bases between. CDR3 length: 13 amino acids. CDR3 sequence reads: CASTRELLYEQYF. DNA for the CDR3: TGTGCCAGCACCCGGGAGTTACTCTACGAGCAGTACTTC.

CDR3 coding DNA: TGCGCCAGCAGCTTGGTGGCTAGCGGGGGGGCCGCGCAGTACTTC. Protein sequence: CASSLVASGGAAQYF. The V gene is TRBV5-1, the J gene TRBJ2-7; 12 bases fit TRBD2. CDR3 size: 15 residues. Trimming cost V 0 bases and J 9 bases; bases outside gene matches: 7. The germline gives CDR1 SGHRS, CDR2 YFSETQ.

This chain uses TRBV6-5 with TRBJ2-7; 8 nucleotides agree with TRBD1. Germline V gives CDR1 MNHEY, CDR2 SVGAGI. CDR3 size: 12 residues. The ends lost 6 bases at V and 5 bases at J; junction bases unmatched: 3. This CDR3 is CASRKTGDEQYF. Here the CDR3 DNA reads TGTGCCAGCAGAAAGACAGGGGACGAGCAGTACTTC.